The T cell receptor beta chain described here comes from a study of cytomegalovirus exposure and HLA in healthy donors (dated by TCRdb to between 2016 and 2019). For context, the study as a whole: According to an earlier analysis of 450 to 650 of the donors, roughly 180 million T cells yielded 100 million or so unique TCR beta sequences and 276 Gb of sequence data. Roughly 300 gigabases of sequencing data and approximately 92 million unique TCR sequences made up an early release that covered under 750 HLA-typed donors. Of the approximately 400 genotyped donors, more than 75% were placed in the genetic ancestry cluster associated with self-reported Caucasian donors. The study aimed to test whether signatures of past pathogen exposure could be identified by cataloging public T cell receptors. The T cell repertoires of some 700 subjects were profiled by immunosequencing and related to cytomegalovirus serostatus. In addition to the first cohort of 666 subjects, a separate validation cohort of around 110 different subjects was used. High-throughput TCR immunosequencing, statistical association of individual TCRs with disease status, and machine learning were combined to predict cytomegalovirus infection status. In a later analysis, previously published TCR beta repertoires from several hundred donors were re-analyzed and high-resolution HLA genotyping was added so that TCR occurrence patterns could be studied. Rather than drawing on any new phenotypic data, the later analysis identified candidate immune exposures from TCR beta sequences and the way those sequences occurred across donors. In an earlier analysis of 587 of the donors, high-throughput TCR beta sequencing was used to judge whether each TCR beta V gene segment behaved as functional or pseudogenic. Alongside the repertoire data, information on donor age, sex, ethnicity and CMV serostatus was compiled. A later genetic analysis used genome-wide SNP genotypes for about 65% of the 666 donors, treating that subset as a discovery cohort. Every repertoire in the discovery cohort had been generated on one and the same sequencing platform. Class I and class II HLA loci were covered by the typing at four-digit resolution. The number of donors typed differed by locus, with about 629-640 for A, B, C, DRB1 and DQB1, 522 for DQA1, under 610 for DPA1, and some 470 for DPB1. Four or five DR-DQ haplotypes were handled as single units for association and clustering, since linkage in the cohort was strong. Across 300 to 500 genotyped donors of the cohort, an average of about 200,000 unique TCR beta nucleotide sequences per donor were sequenced, and roughly 20% of those sequences were non-productive.

This clone was seen a handful of times. Its antigen is currently not known. No qualities accompany the bases; no much larger clone lies one base away. General findings and caveats noted by the study authors: Assigning TCR associations to individual alleles was difficult when HLA alleles, especially DR and DQ, strongly co-occurred. In an earlier analysis of approximately 590 of the donors, most TCR beta V segments appeared in productive rearrangements about 87% or about 30% of the time, broadly matching IMGT annotations. In the study, approximately 160 TCR beta chains were listed as associated with cytomegalovirus. HLA typing was unavailable for some donors at each locus, so association tests used only the typed subset. An association between a missense DCLRE1C variant and V-gene and J-gene trimming of TCR beta chains was found in a later genetic analysis and replicated in an independent cohort. A further reported finding was that TCR beta sequences accurately predicted the HLA-A and HLA-B alleles for most subjects in the first cohort. Cytomegalovirus status was reported to be diagnosed by the classifier with high specificity and sensitivity in both the original and validation cohorts. In a later analysis, several top co-occurrence clusters were reported to appear linked to parvovirus B19, influenza, CMV and Epstein-Barr virus. According to a later analysis, most CMV-associated TCR beta chains appeared to be HLA-restricted, and the HLA associations seemed to be driven largely by CMV exposure. A few of the identified cytomegalovirus-associated TCR beta chains were confirmed in vitro to be specific for cytomegalovirus antigens. Roughly uniform sequencing depth across donors was assumed in presence/absence analyses, although this assumption may not hold. At a false discovery rate of 0.05, a later analysis linked approximately 18,000 TCR beta sequences to specific HLA alleles. The sequencing pipeline was judged likely to have produced a cluster of highly shared sequence variants as a technical artifact. Linkage disequilibrium might explain the correlated functional status among segregating V segments, but an unknown experimental factor could not be ruled out. Over 15 rarely observed V segments, including chromosome 9 orphons, were excluded from the earlier analysis of several hundred of the donors because counts were too low. In a later analysis, TCR association rates were found to vary across HLA loci, with the most associated TCRs seen for DRB1 alleles and the fewest for HLA-C alleles. Most TCR sequences were seen in very few donors, while some public TCRs were found in many individuals. The authors suggested that the approach could potentially be extended to other disease states and immunological phenotypes. Immune exposure information for the cohort was limited to CMV serostatus. In this cohort, only TCR beta chains were sequenced, and detectable features were limited by the absence of alpha or paired-chain data. Some IMGT-functional V segments, including TRBV6-2 and TRBV6-3, could not be told apart with the 87-base-pair reads, so those segments were excluded. In a later genetic analysis, fewer N-insertions in productive TCRs were reported among donors in an Asian-associated ancestry cluster than the roughly 700-donor mean. A later analysis found that HLA-associated TCR beta chains were more clonally expanded and had lower generation probabilities than equally common non-associated chains.

In total, over 600 healthy bone marrow donors made up the cohort. At the time of sampling, all cohort members were nominally healthy, though unrecorded immune exposures were likely present. CMV serostatus was positive for about 270 and negative for about half of the roughly 700 cohort members, and was not recorded for this donor. A peripheral blood sample was provided by each donor, and peripheral blood mononuclear cells were used for TCR beta sequencing. Genomic DNA was extracted from the blood cell samples with the Qiagen DNeasy Blood Extraction Kit. The library was generated by the immunoSEQ multiplex PCR assay. For the multiplex PCR, a mixture combining 60 forward primers for TCR Vbeta segments and 13 reverse primers for TCR Jbeta segments was used. The CDR3 region of rearranged TCR beta genes was amplified from genomic DNA with a multiplex PCR assay. On the Illumina HiSeq System, the amplified TCR beta libraries were sequenced as 87-base-pair reads. The original methods were these. A later analysis counted around 72 million unique TCR beta chains across the 666 repertoires, and some 11 million of these chains were shared by at least two donors. Raw reads were error-corrected and collapsed into unique sequences by a nearest-neighbor algorithm in which closely related sequences were merged to remove PCR and sequencing errors. To assign V, D and J gene segments, CDR3 sequences were aligned to IMGT reference sequences. For a sequence to be retained, a match of at least six nucleotides was required to both a V gene segment and a J gene segment. Rearrangements were called productive when the CDR3 lacked stop codons and stayed in frame with V and J; all others were non-productive. CDR3 was defined according to IMGT convention as the region running from the second conserved V-encoded cysteine to the conserved J-encoded phenylalanine. Sequences without an unambiguous match to a single V gene segment were excluded from the earlier analysis of approximately 600 of the donors. In an earlier analysis of a few hundred of the donors, V segments were called functional above 56.7% productive rearrangements and were called segregating when the between-donor standard deviation exceeded 5%. A statistical classification framework was developed to diagnose cytomegalovirus status using the catalog of TCR beta chain sequences. In a later analysis, V and J genes were assigned by comparing TCR nucleotide sequences against IMGT/GENE-DB human TR gene sequences. Using the TCRdist pipeline, a later analysis assigned CDR3 sequences along with most-parsimonious VDJ recombination scenarios. In a later analysis, each TCR beta chain was defined by its CDR3 amino acid sequence together with its V-gene family, and reads without a unique V-gene family were excluded. In a later analysis, some 600 highly shared, low-generation-probability nucleotide sequences were removed to address suspected cross-contamination and a sequencing artifact. In a later analysis, a clonal expansion index for each public chain was calculated from normalized within-repertoire ranks of inferred template counts. In a later analysis, generation probabilities were computed using a VDJ recombination model fitted to out-of-frame rearrangements, and the results were checked against IGoR. Hypergeometric tests were used in a later analysis to score TCR-TCR, TCR-HLA and TCR-CMV co-occurrence, with a repertoire-size bias correction applied to the TCR pairs. To estimate false discovery rates, a later analysis permuted the HLA or CMV assignments 20 times. In a later analysis, co-occurring TCRs were grouped with DBSCAN, and TCRdist sequence similarity was added when clustering was performed within HLA-allele-positive subsets. Repertoires with fewer than 30,000 or more than 120,000 public chains were left out of co-occurrence clustering, as were five repertoires with anomalous nucleotide sharing. This immuneACCESS table, as held by TCRdb, lists in-frame sequences with V and J called but not all clones. Of the missing ones, under half trace to an unresolved V gene in checked studies; the others have no known cause. That table gives V, J and clone size, and the DNA gave D and trimming. Here the sample has fewer than 150,000 clones; approximately 60% occur a single time. Jointly, the top ten make up over 1.5% of the sample.

Spanning cysteine to phenylalanine, the CDR3 consists of 16 amino acids. The DNA shown is the 48-base CDR3, in frame from base 1. Trimming at the junction amounts to 5 bases on V and 0 bases on J, and the germline ends lie 17 bases apart. The germline V gene (reference sequence) sets CDR1 to MNHEY and CDR2 to SMNVEV. This clonotype was sampled from a human donor in good health. Recombination joined TRBV27 with TRBJ2-7; a tentative D match to TRBD2 spans 6 bases. Material: PBMCs. The CDR3 reads CASSPHLAGSSYEQYF. In nucleotide form, the sequence is TGTGCCAGCAGTCCCCACCTGGCGGGGAGCTCCTACGAGCAGTACTTC.